Listed below are T cell receptor beta chains from one sample, sequenced in a study of T cell changes during pregnancy in multiple sclerosis. Assay used: immunoSEQ multiplex PCR; TCRdb lists only in-frame clones, some missing. The sample shows just under 65,000 clones, 91% of them seen only once. This sample comprised peripheral blood, obtained in the third trimester of pregnancy. The receptors here all came from a female donor in good health, enrolled as a control in a pregnancy study. Each CDR3 is given with its conserved first and last residue. A D gene is named only where the DNA matches it firmly. Clone size, where shown, is once, few, many, or a class for clones that have expanded.

cdr3_aa: CSVDREEAFF; cdr3_nt: TGCAGCGTCGACAGGGAAGAAGCTTTCTTT; d_call: TRBD1; clone_size: NA; j_call: TRBJ1-1; v_call: TRBV29-1
cdr3_aa: CASSPTGWDDEQYF; cdr3_nt: TGCGCCAGCAGCCCGACAGGCTGGGACGACGAGCAGTACTTC; d_call: NA; clone_size: NA; j_call: TRBJ2-7; v_call: TRBV5-1
cdr3_aa: CASSLGLGIEAFF; cdr3_nt: TGTGCCAGCAGCTTAGGTCTCGGTATTGAAGCTTTCTTT; d_call: NA; clone_size: NA; j_call: TRBJ1-1; v_call: TRBV7-3
cdr3_aa: CASFSGSGNTIYF; cdr3_nt: TGTGCCAGCTTTTCGGGGTCTGGAAACACCATATATTTT; d_call: NA; clone_size: NA; j_call: TRBJ1-3; v_call: TRBV18
cdr3_aa: CASSLPWTSGLANEQFF; cdr3_nt: TGTGCCAGCAGCTTACCCTGGACTAGCGGGCTCGCGAATGAGCAGTTCTTC; d_call: TRBD2; clone_size: NA; j_call: TRBJ2-1; v_call: TRBV7-9
cdr3_aa: CASSLAGRQYF; cdr3_nt: TGTGCCAGCAGCCTCGCCGGGAGGCAGTACTTC; d_call: NA; clone_size: NA; j_call: TRBJ2-7; v_call: TRBV6-5
cdr3_aa: CASSLRDNFSYGYTF; cdr3_nt: TGTGCCAGCAGCTTGCGGGACAATTTTTCCTATGGCTACACCTTC; d_call: NA; clone_size: NA; j_call: TRBJ1-2; v_call: TRBV5-5
cdr3_aa: CAAGLLGTYNEQFF; cdr3_nt: TGTGCCGCGGGTTTACTTGGGACTTACAATGAGCAGTTCTTC; d_call: NA; clone_size: NA; j_call: TRBJ2-1; v_call: TRBV6-5
cdr3_aa: CASSQQDSSSGANVLTF; cdr3_nt: TGCGCCAGCAGCCAACAGGATTCGAGCTCTGGGGCCAACGTCCTGACTTTC; d_call: NA; clone_size: NA; j_call: TRBJ2-6; v_call: TRBV4-1
cdr3_aa: CASSQIAGGELFF; cdr3_nt: TGTGCCAGCAGCCAGATAGCGGGTGGGGAGCTGTTTTTT; d_call: TRBD2; clone_size: NA; j_call: TRBJ2-2; v_call: TRBV7-6
cdr3_aa: CASSVGPAGGSGTQYF; cdr3_nt: TGTGCCAGCAGCGTAGGACCAGCGGGGGGGTCAGGGACCCAGTACTTC; d_call: TRBD2; clone_size: NA; j_call: TRBJ2-5; v_call: TRBV9
cdr3_aa: CASSQVIAGSYEQYF; cdr3_nt: TGCGCCAGCAGCCAAGTAATAGCGGGAAGCTACGAGCAGTACTTC; d_call: TRBD2; clone_size: NA; j_call: TRBJ2-7; v_call: TRBV4-1
cdr3_aa: CASSLDSGRTDTQYF; cdr3_nt: TGTGCCAGCAGCTTAGATAGCGGGCGCACAGATACGCAGTATTTT; d_call: TRBD2; clone_size: NA; j_call: TRBJ2-3; v_call: TRBV7-8
cdr3_aa: CASSVVGGWNTGELFF; cdr3_nt: TGTGCCAGCAGCGTAGTTGGGGGGTGGAACACCGGGGAGCTGTTTTTT; d_call: NA; clone_size: few; j_call: TRBJ2-2; v_call: TRBV9
cdr3_aa: CASSLAAFGAFF; cdr3_nt: TGTGCCAGCAGCTTGGCTGCGTTTGGAGCTTTCTTT; d_call: NA; clone_size: NA; j_call: TRBJ1-1; v_call: TRBV5-6
cdr3_aa: CASTVGPGTDYEQYF; cdr3_nt: TGCGCCAGCACTGTTGGGCCCGGGACAGACTACGAGCAGTACTTC; d_call: TRBD1; clone_size: NA; j_call: TRBJ2-7; v_call: TRBV5-1
cdr3_aa: CASSLRPQTSGNPYEQYF; cdr3_nt: TGTGCCAGCAGCCTGAGGCCCCAGACTAGCGGGAACCCCTACGAGCAGTACTTC; d_call: TRBD2; clone_size: NA; j_call: TRBJ2-7; v_call: TRBV9
cdr3_aa: CASSLSGTTGELFF; cdr3_nt: TGTGCCAGCAGCCTTAGCGGGACCACCGGGGAGCTGTTTTTT; d_call: TRBD2; clone_size: NA; j_call: TRBJ2-2; v_call: TRBV7-3
cdr3_aa: CASSPPGGESTDTQYF; cdr3_nt: TGTGCCAGCTCACCACCGGGCGGGGAGAGCACAGATACGCAGTATTTT; d_call: NA; clone_size: NA; j_call: TRBJ2-3; v_call: TRBV18
cdr3_aa: CASSQEDGSGYNEQFF; cdr3_nt: TGTGCCAGCAGCCAAGAAGACGGGAGTGGGTACAATGAGCAGTTCTTC; d_call: NA; clone_size: NA; j_call: TRBJ2-1; v_call: TRBV4-2
cdr3_aa: CASSLVGGATDTQYF; cdr3_nt: TGCGCCAGCAGCTTGGTCGGGGGGGCCACAGATACGCAGTATTTT; d_call: TRBD2; clone_size: NA; j_call: TRBJ2-3; v_call: TRBV5-1
cdr3_aa: CATSGQQRLWTQYF; cdr3_nt: TGTGCCACCAGCGGACAGCAGCGGCTCTGGACCCAGTACTTC; d_call: NA; clone_size: NA; j_call: TRBJ2-5; v_call: TRBV15
cdr3_aa: CASSLTRRSDTQYF; cdr3_nt: TGTGCCAGCAGCTTGACTAGAAGATCAGATACGCAGTATTTT; d_call: NA; clone_size: NA; j_call: TRBJ2-3; v_call: TRBV5-4
cdr3_aa: CASSQWQGETQYF; cdr3_nt: TGCGCCAGCAGCCAATGGCAGGGGGAGACCCAGTACTTC; d_call: NA; clone_size: NA; j_call: TRBJ2-5; v_call: TRBV4-1
cdr3_aa: CASRGRGTGELFF; cdr3_nt: TGTGCCAGCAGGGGGCGGGGCACCGGGGAGCTGTTTTTT; d_call: NA; clone_size: NA; j_call: TRBJ2-2; v_call: TRBV2
cdr3_aa: CASSAGGGNTIYF; cdr3_nt: TGTGCCAGCAGCGCAGGGGGGGGAAACACCATATATTTT; d_call: TRBD1; clone_size: few; j_call: TRBJ1-3; v_call: TRBV9
cdr3_aa: CASSSPGLNEQFF; cdr3_nt: TGTGCCAGCAGCTCGCCGGGACTAAATGAGCAGTTCTTC; d_call: TRBD2; clone_size: NA; j_call: TRBJ2-1; v_call: TRBV7-2
cdr3_aa: CASSEKSPDSSTEAFF; cdr3_nt: TGTGCCAGCAGTGAAAAATCTCCGGACTCTAGCACTGAAGCTTTCTTT; d_call: NA; clone_size: NA; j_call: TRBJ1-1; v_call: TRBV6-1
cdr3_aa: CASSTDLGTSTQETQYF; cdr3_nt: TGTGCCAGTAGTACCGATCTTGGGACAAGCACACAAGAGACCCAGTACTTC; d_call: NA; clone_size: once; j_call: TRBJ2-5; v_call: TRBV19
cdr3_aa: CASSYSTSGSYNEQFF; cdr3_nt: TGTGCCAGCAGTTACTCGACTAGCGGCTCCTACAATGAGCAGTTCTTC; d_call: TRBD2; clone_size: NA; j_call: TRBJ2-1; v_call: TRBV6-5
cdr3_aa: CASSQDIHEQFF; cdr3_nt: TGCGCCAGCAGCCAAGATATTCATGAGCAGTTCTTC; d_call: NA; clone_size: NA; j_call: TRBJ2-1; v_call: TRBV4-1
cdr3_aa: CASSLRDSRYEQYF; cdr3_nt: TGTGCCAGCAGTCTCCGGGACAGCCGCTACGAGCAGTACTTC; d_call: TRBD1; clone_size: NA; j_call: TRBJ2-7; v_call: TRBV27
cdr3_aa: CASSERYEQYF; cdr3_nt: TGTGCCAGCAGCGAGCGTTACGAGCAGTACTTC; d_call: NA; clone_size: NA; j_call: TRBJ2-7; v_call: TRBV6-5
cdr3_aa: CASRPGQGYQPQHF; cdr3_nt: TGTGCCAGCAGGCCGGGACAGGGATATCAGCCCCAGCATTTT; d_call: TRBD1; clone_size: few; j_call: TRBJ1-5; v_call: TRBV2
cdr3_aa: CASSSRRDDQFF; cdr3_nt: TGTGCCAGCAGCTCCAGGAGGGATGATCAGTTCTTC; d_call: NA; clone_size: NA; j_call: TRBJ2-1; v_call: TRBV7-2
cdr3_aa: CASSFDSTQPQHF; cdr3_nt: TGTGCCAGCAGTTTCGACAGTACGCAGCCCCAGCATTTT; d_call: NA; clone_size: NA; j_call: TRBJ1-5; v_call: TRBV6-5
cdr3_aa: CASSLEQGDAFF; cdr3_nt: TGTGCCAGCAGCTTGGAACAGGGGGACGCTTTCTTT; d_call: TRBD1; clone_size: few; j_call: TRBJ1-1; v_call: TRBV5-6
cdr3_aa: CASSATGNTEAFF; cdr3_nt: TGTGCCAGCAGCGCCACAGGGAACACTGAAGCTTTCTTT; d_call: NA; clone_size: few; j_call: TRBJ1-1; v_call: TRBV7-8
cdr3_aa: CASSSGSVSYNEQFF; cdr3_nt: TGCGCCAGCAGTAGCGGGAGCGTCTCCTACAATGAGCAGTTCTTC; d_call: TRBD2; clone_size: NA; j_call: TRBJ2-1; v_call: TRBV5-1
cdr3_aa: CASSHGRRGGELFF; cdr3_nt: TGTGCCAGCAGCCATGGGAGGAGAGGCGGGGAGCTGTTTTTT; d_call: NA; clone_size: NA; j_call: TRBJ2-2; v_call: TRBV13
cdr3_aa: CASSLVATSGNNEQFF; cdr3_nt: TGTGCCAGCAGCTTAGTAGCGACTAGCGGCAACAATGAGCAGTTCTTC; d_call: TRBD2; clone_size: NA; j_call: TRBJ2-1; v_call: TRBV7-8
cdr3_aa: CAWLSSYNSPLHF; cdr3_nt: TGTGCCTGGTTGAGCTCCTATAATTCACCCCTCCACTTT; d_call: NA; clone_size: NA; j_call: TRBJ1-6; v_call: TRBV30